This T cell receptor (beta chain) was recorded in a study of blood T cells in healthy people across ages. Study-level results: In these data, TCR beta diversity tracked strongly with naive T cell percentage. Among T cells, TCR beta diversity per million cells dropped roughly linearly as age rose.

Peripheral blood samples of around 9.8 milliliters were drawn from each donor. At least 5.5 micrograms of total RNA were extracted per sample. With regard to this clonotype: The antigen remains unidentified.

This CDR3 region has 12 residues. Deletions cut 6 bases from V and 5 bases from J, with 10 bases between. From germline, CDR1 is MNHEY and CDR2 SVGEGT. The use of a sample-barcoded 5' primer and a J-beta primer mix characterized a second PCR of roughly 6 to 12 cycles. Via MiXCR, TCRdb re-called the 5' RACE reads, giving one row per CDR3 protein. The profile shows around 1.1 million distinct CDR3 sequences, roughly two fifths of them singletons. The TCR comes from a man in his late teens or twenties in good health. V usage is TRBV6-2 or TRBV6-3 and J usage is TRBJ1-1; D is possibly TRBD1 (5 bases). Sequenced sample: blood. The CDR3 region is CASRLGVTEAFF. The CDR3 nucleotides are TGTGCCAGCAGATTGGGGGTGACTGAAGCTTTCTTT.